One sample yielded the 32 T cell receptor beta chains listed below, sequenced in a study of blood T cell repertoires in COVID-19. Sequencing was performed with immunoSEQ multiplex PCR; in TCRdb, only in-frame clones are kept and a portion is missing. Among some 400,000 clones, over 75% were seen once, and the ten largest hold approximately 1.2%. The sample consisted of PBMCs or T cells enriched from blood (not recorded which). These receptors were obtained from a man aged 25 to 45 who had recovered from COVID-19.

The chain has TRBV6-5 and TRBJ1-4; D gene ambiguous. The germline CDR1 and CDR2 sequences are MNHEY and SVGAGI. The CDR3 covers 14 residues. With 6 bases removed from V and 3 bases from J, the gap between germline ends came to 11 bases. CDR3 loop: CASSRGYPNEKLFF. CDR3 DNA sequence: TGTGCCAGCAGCCGAGGGTATCCTAATGAAAAACTGTTTTTT.

This chain links TRBV6-5 with TRBJ2-5; 11 bases fit TRBD1. CDR1 and CDR2 from the germline V gene are MNHEY and SVGAGI. V lost 4 bases, J lost 5 bases, and 9 bases stayed unmatched. The CDR3 contains 16 residues. The chain's CDR3 is CASSWGTGGRGETQYF. The DNA of the CDR3 is TGTGCCAGCAGTTGGGGGACAGGGGGACGAGGGGAGACCCAGTACTTC.

The rearrangement joins TRBV4-1 to TRBJ1-1, with TRBD1 as a possible D gene (5 bases). CDR1 MGHRA and CDR2 YSYEKL come from the germline V gene. Trimming stripped 4 bases from V and 0 bases from J, with 21 bases between. The CDR3 sequence is 18 residues long. The CDR3 spells CASSPGHPLAEMNTEAFF. The CDR3 region has the DNA TGCGCCAGCAGCCCCGGACATCCCTTGGCCGAAATGAACACTGAAGCTTTCTTT.

The chain recombines TRBV6-6 with TRBJ1-3; D unclear. This CDR3 is built from 16 residues. CDR1 and CDR2 from the germline V gene are MNHNY and SVGAGI (reference sequence). V was pared by 0 bases and J by 0 bases, with 9 bases between. The CDR3 reads CASSYSTGLSGNTIYF. CDR3 coding DNA: TGTGCCAGCAGTTACTCAACTGGGCTCTCTGGAAACACCATATATTTT.

The chain recombines TRBV29-1 with TRBJ2-5, with 7 bases that match TRBD2. CDR1 and CDR2 from the germline V gene are SQVTM and ANQGSEA. This CDR3 comprises 13 residues. J lost 5 bases, V lost 3 bases, and 6 bases had no gene match. The CDR3 reads CSVEGGNGETQYF. In DNA, the CDR3 is TGCAGCGTTGAGGGAGGGAATGGGGAGACCCAGTACTTC.

The genes are TRBV6-5 and TRBJ1-2; TRBD1 might be the D (5 bases). The ends were cut back, 2 bases at V and 0 bases at J, with 13 bases in the middle. CDR3 length: 16 residues. Germline V CDR1 and CDR2: MNHEY, SVGAGI. CDR3 bases: TGTGCCAGCAGTTACGCAGGGATAGGGTCTAACTATGGCTACACCTTC. Its protein is CASSYAGIGSNYGYTF.

This chain joins TRBV4-1 and TRBJ1-6; the D is unclear. Germline CDR1 reads MGHRA; CDR2 reads YSYEKL. Trimming pared 1 base from V and 10 bases from J, leaving 8 bases between. The CDR3 is 13 amino acids. The CDR3 DNA sequence: TGCGCCAGCAGCCAAGCCGCTAGGTCACCCCTCCACTTT. This sequence encodes CASSQAARSPLHF.

The rearrangement uses TRBV19 and TRBJ1-5; maybe TRBD1 (5 bases). Germline values: CDR1 LNHDA, CDR2 SQIVND (reference sequence). V was clipped by 5 bases and J by 4 bases, with 9 bases between them. This CDR3 contains 13 residues. For the CDR3, the DNA is TGTGCCAGTAGTCAGGGTCGTAATCAGCCCCAGCATTTT. This translates into CASSQGRNQPQHF.

The rearrangement uses TRBV3-1 (or the pseudogene TRBV3-2) and TRBJ2-2; 10 nucleotides align to TRBD1. Germline V gives CDR1 LGHDT, CDR2 YNNKEL (reference sequence). With 5 bases clipped from V and 4 bases from J, the junction kept 7 bases outside the gene matches. The CDR3 is 16 amino acids. Here the CDR3 DNA reads TGTGCCAGCAGCGACCGGGACAGGGGCAGCACCGGGGAGCTGTTTTTT. This translates into CASSDRDRGSTGELFF.

The rearrangement links TRBV30 to TRBJ1-5; TRBD1 might be the D (6 bases). The V end lost 4 bases, the J end lost 2 bases, and 9 bases lay between the germline ends. CDR1 is GTSNPN, CDR2 SVGIG, per germline (reference sequence). The CDR3 length is 13 residues. The CDR3 nucleotides are TGTGCCTGGAACAGGGCTGGCAATCAGCCCCAGCATTTT. Protein: CAWNRAGNQPQHF.

The sample holds one count of this clone. The chain is built from TRBV11-2 and TRBJ1-6; TRBD1 matches 7 bases. Germline loops: CDR1 SGHAT, CDR2 FQNNGV. The CDR3 has 18 residues. Trimming cost V 5 bases and J 7 bases; bases outside gene matches: 17. In DNA form, the CDR3 reads TGTGCCAGCAGCCCCCAGACAGGGCCTGGGGGTAACAATTCACCCCTCCACTTT. Encoded protein: CASSPQTGPGGNNSPLHF.

V and J are TRBV30 and TRBJ2-1; 7 bases are shared with TRBD1. Germline values: CDR1 GTSNPN, CDR2 SVGIG (reference sequence). The CDR3 sequence is 15 residues long. The V and J ends lost 4 bases and 1 base, in that order; junction bases with no gene match: 7. The CDR3 reads CAWILPRGSYNEQFF. In DNA form, the CDR3 reads TGTGCCTGGATCCTCCCCAGGGGGTCCTACAATGAGCAGTTCTTC.

The chain carries TRBV2 and TRBJ2-7; a possible D gene is TRBD2 (7 bases). V was cut by 7 bases and J by 2 bases, with 12 bases left in between. CDR3 length: 13 residues. In germline, CDR1 is SNHLY, CDR2 FYNNEI. CDR3 nucleotide sequence: TGTGCCAGCATGGGAGGGGGACCCTACGAGCAGTACTTC. The encoded protein is CASMGGGPYEQYF.

This sequence joins TRBV27 and TRBJ1-5; 7 nucleotides agree with TRBD1. The germline CDR1 and CDR2 sequences are MNHEY and SMNVEV (reference sequence). V dropped 5 bases and J dropped 7; count of bases not matched to a gene: 14. This CDR3 region has 16 residues. The CDR3 DNA is TGTGCCAGCAGTGGCCGACAGGGAAGTACGCACCAGCCCCAGCATTTT. It translates to CASSGRQGSTHQPQHF.

Concerning this clone itself: The sample carries other DNA sequences with the same CDR3. The gene calls are TRBV12-3 or TRBV12-4 and TRBJ1-1; D not resolved. The CDR3 totals 13 residues. The V end lost 5 bases, the J end lost 1 base, and 8 bases lay between the germline ends. CDR3 bases: TGTGCCAGCAGTCCCGACAAGAACACTGAAGCTTTCTTT. Protein sequence: CASSPDKNTEAFF.

V is TRBV4-3 and J is TRBJ1-4; 7 nucleotides line up with TRBD1. Trimming took 0 bases from V and 4 from J; bases not matched to a gene: 8. The CDR3 runs to 17 residues. The germline CDR1 and CDR2 sequences are LGHNA and YSLEER. The CDR3 DNA follows: TGCGCCAGCAGCCAAGATCTCCACCGGGACAGTAATGAAAAACTGTTTTTT. This translates into CASSQDLHRDSNEKLFF.

The chain has TRBV9 and TRBJ1-2; no firm D call. The V and J ends lost 0 bases and 2 bases respectively, with 11 bases between them. The CDR3 extends over 15 amino acids. From germline, CDR1 is SGDLS and CDR2 YYNGEE. The CDR3 loop reads CASSVESRHNYGYTF. Here the CDR3 DNA reads TGTGCCAGCAGCGTAGAATCGCGTCACAACTATGGCTACACCTTC.

CDR3 protein: CASSQDGGHGYTF. The CDR3 DNA reads as TGTGCCAGCAGCCAAGATGGCGGGCATGGCTACACCTTC. V gene TRBV3-1 (or the pseudogene TRBV3-2) combines with J gene TRBJ1-2; unclear D gene. CDR3 length: 13 residues. V lost 0 bases and J 6 bases, leaving 8 bases between the germline ends. Germline CDR1 and CDR2: LGHDT and YNNKEL (reference sequence).

This clone is a singleton in its sample. CDR3 DNA sequence: TGTGCCAGTAGTATAGGAGCTGCCTCTGGAAACACCATATATTTT. Residues: CASSIGAASGNTIYF. The rearrangement uses TRBV19 and TRBJ1-3; D not resolved. This CDR3 comprises 15 residues. Germline CDR1 is LNHDA and CDR2 is SQIVND (reference sequence). The germline V and J ends were trimmed by 1 base and 0 bases, with 7 bases remaining between them.

This sequence joins TRBV4-1 and TRBJ2-7; 8 bases fit TRBD1. Per the germline V gene, CDR1 is MGHRA and CDR2 is YSYEKL. CDR3 length: 16 residues. The ends lost 0 bases at V and 0 bases at J; junction bases unmatched: 4. CDR3 DNA sequence: TGCGCCAGCAGCCAAGACCCGGACAGGGCCTCCTACGAGCAGTACTTC. Encoded protein: CASSQDPDRASYEQYF.

The chain carries TRBV2 and TRBJ1-1; D is perhaps TRBD1 (6 bases). Germline V gene lookup returns CDR1 SNHLY and CDR2 FYNNEI. Trimming shortened V by 11 bases and J by 2 bases, and 12 bases separated the two germline ends. The CDR3 has 12 amino acids. The CDR3 spells CAGDKENTEAFF. DNA of the CDR3: TGTGCCGGGGACAAGGAAAACACTGAAGCTTTCTTT.

The V call is TRBV10-3, the J call TRBJ1-1; 8 bases map to TRBD1. The J segment lost 1 base and the V segment lost 6 bases, leaving 7 bases of the junction unmatched. The CDR3 is 15 residues long. CDR1 is ENHRY and CDR2 is SYGVKD in the germline V gene. This CDR3 reads CAIRAQTGENTEAFF. CDR3 sequence (DNA): TGTGCCATCAGAGCCCAGACAGGGGAGAACACTGAAGCTTTCTTT.

In nucleotides, the CDR3 is TGTGCCAGCTCACCACGGGCTAGCGGGGGGACGAATGAGCAGTTCTTC. It is translated as CASSPRASGGTNEQFF. The V gene is TRBV18, the J gene TRBJ2-1; 11 positions agree with TRBD2. Germline CDR1 is KGHSH and CDR2 is LQKENI. This CDR3 is 16 amino acids long. Losses at the gene ends were 1 base for V and 7 bases for J; bases not matched to a gene: 6.

The chain has TRBV9 and TRBJ1-6; no clear D gene. Trimming shortened V by 4 bases and J by 7 bases, and 12 bases separated the two germline ends. Germline assignment: CDR1 SGDLS and CDR2 YYNGEE. The CDR3 contains 14 residues. The CDR3 is CASSSRTGNSPLHF. The CDR3 bases are TGTGCCAGCAGCTCCCGGACGGGGAATTCACCCCTCCACTTT.

The chain is built from TRBV13 and TRBJ2-7; TRBD1 matches at 7 bases. CDR1 PRHDT and CDR2 FYEKMQ come from the germline V gene (reference sequence). CDR3 length: 15 residues. Trimming removed 5 bases from V and 3 bases from J; junction bases left unmatched: 10. The CDR3 coding sequence is TGTGCCAGCAGCGATTCAAGGACAGGAGTCTACGAGCAGTACTTC. Protein sequence: CASSDSRTGVYEQYF.

This clone was seen a single time. This chain uses TRBV19 with TRBJ2-3; 12 bases map to TRBD2. Germline assignment: CDR1 LNHDA and CDR2 SQIVND (reference sequence). CDR3 size: 16 residues. Germline trimming cut 4 bases from V and 3 bases from J; bases unmatched to any gene: 5. The CDR3 spells CASSRLAGGRTDTQYF. In DNA, the CDR3 is TGTGCCAGTAGTAGGCTAGCGGGGGGGCGTACAGATACGCAGTATTTT. Full variable domain (rest looked up from reference TRBV19 and TRBJ2-3): DGGITQSPKYLFRKEGQNVTLSCEQNLNHDAMYWYRQDPGQGLRLIYYSQIVNDFQKGDIAEGYSVSREKKESFPLTVTSAQKNPTAFYLCASSRLAGGRTDTQYFGPGTRLTVL.

This chain uses TRBV5-1 with TRBJ1-2; D may be TRBD1 (6 bases). Between the trimmed V and J ends, which lost 4 bases and 4 bases, there was a span of 11 bases. The CDR3 runs 13 residues. CDR1 and CDR2 (germline): SGHRS, YFSETQ. CDR3 loop: CASSTGQTYGYTF. In DNA form, the CDR3 reads TGCGCCAGCAGCACTGGACAGACCTATGGCTACACCTTC.

The V gene is TRBV5-1, the J gene TRBJ2-3; 8 bases agree with TRBD2. From germline, CDR1 is SGHRS and CDR2 YFSETQ. The CDR3 is made up of 17 amino acids. With V trimmed by 0 bases and J by 8 bases, 14 bases remained unmatched. CDR3 DNA sequence: TGCGCCAGCAGCTTGGCCGGGTATAGCGGGACCCGGGTTACGCAGTATTTT. Translating gives CASSLAGYSGTRVTQYF.

Only one count was recorded for this clone. This chain connects TRBV15 to TRBJ2-7; 8 positions match TRBD2. Germline V gene lookup returns CDR1 LNHNV and CDR2 YYDKDF (reference sequence). V dropped 4 bases and J dropped 3; count of bases not matched to a gene: 8. The length of the CDR3 is 15 residues. CDR3 sequence: CATSNSAGGRYEQYF. The CDR3 DNA reads TGTGCCACCAGCAATAGTGCGGGGGGTCGCTACGAGCAGTACTTC.

The chain is built from TRBV18 and TRBJ2-7; D call uncertain. Germline V gives CDR1 KGHSH, CDR2 LQKENI. This CDR3 region has 11 residues. V dropped 10 bases and J dropped 2 bases, with 9 bases sitting between them. The DNA for the CDR3 is TGTGCCACTCCGGTACCCTACGAGCAGTACTTC. Amino acid sequence: CATPVPYEQYF.

As concerns this clone: This CDR3 is also generated by other DNA sequences in the sample. This sequence joins TRBV19 and TRBJ1-5, with D maybe TRBD1 (6 bases). CDR3 length: 16 residues. Between the trimmed V and J ends, which lost 1 base and 3 bases, there was a span of 13 bases. CDR1 and CDR2 (germline): LNHDA, SQIVND (reference sequence). The CDR3 DNA reads TGTGCCAGTAGTATAGTCTGGACAGCAGACAATCAGCCCCAGCATTTT. This codes for CASSIVWTADNQPQHF.

The chain couples TRBV2 to TRBJ2-6, with TRBD2 as a possible D gene (6 bases). The CDR3 runs 13 residues. V was cut by 11 bases and J by 3 bases, with 11 bases left in between. Germline V gene sequence: CDR1 SNHLY, CDR2 FYNNEI. CDR3 sequence (DNA): TGTGCCCGTGCGGGAAATGGGGCCAACGTCCTGACTTTC. Its translation: CARAGNGANVLTF. Combining the CDR3 with reference TRBV2 and TRBJ2-6 gives the whole variable domain EPEVTQTPSHQVTQMGQEVILRCVPISNHLYFYWYRQILGQKVEFLVSFYNNEISEKSEIFDDQFSVERPDGSNFTLKIRSTKLEDSAMYFCARAGNGANVLTFGAGSRLTVL.